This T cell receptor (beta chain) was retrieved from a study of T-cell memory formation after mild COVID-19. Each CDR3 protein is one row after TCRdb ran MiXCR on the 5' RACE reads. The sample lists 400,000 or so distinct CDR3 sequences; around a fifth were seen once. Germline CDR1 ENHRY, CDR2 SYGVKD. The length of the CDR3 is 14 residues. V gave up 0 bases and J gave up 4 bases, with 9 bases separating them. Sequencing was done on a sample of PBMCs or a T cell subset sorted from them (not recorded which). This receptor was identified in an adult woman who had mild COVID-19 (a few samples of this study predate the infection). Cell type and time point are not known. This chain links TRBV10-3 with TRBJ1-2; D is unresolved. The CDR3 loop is CAISESSGAYGYTF. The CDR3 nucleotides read TGTGCCATCAGTGAGTCGTCGGGAGCCTATGGCTACACCTTC.